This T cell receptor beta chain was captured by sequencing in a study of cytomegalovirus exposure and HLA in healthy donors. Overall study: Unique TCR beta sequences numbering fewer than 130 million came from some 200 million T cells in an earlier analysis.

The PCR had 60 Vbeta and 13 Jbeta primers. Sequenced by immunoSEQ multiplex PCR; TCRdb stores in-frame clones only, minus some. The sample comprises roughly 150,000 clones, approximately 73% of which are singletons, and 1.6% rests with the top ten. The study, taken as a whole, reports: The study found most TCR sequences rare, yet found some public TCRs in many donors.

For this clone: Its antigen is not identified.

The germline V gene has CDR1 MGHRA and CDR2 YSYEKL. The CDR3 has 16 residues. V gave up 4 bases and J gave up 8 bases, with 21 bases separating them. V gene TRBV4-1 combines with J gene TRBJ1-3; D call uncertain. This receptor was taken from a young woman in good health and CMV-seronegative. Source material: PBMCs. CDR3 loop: CASSPNPTSKADTIYF. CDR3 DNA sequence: TGCGCCAGCAGCCCCAACCCCACTTCAAAGGCGGACACCATATATTTT.